A selection of T cell receptor beta chains follows, all from one sample in a study of blood T cell repertoires in COVID-19. Produced via immunoSEQ multiplex PCR; TCRdb's table is partial and in-frame only. Among about 81,000 clones, around 96% were seen once, and the ten largest hold about 4.5%. The sequencing input was peripheral blood. Source of these receptors: a human donor with active COVID-19. The donor label of this sample is uncertain. The CDR3 runs from the conserved cysteine through the conserved F or W. The D gene is left open where the match is weak. The size entry is marked missing in some rows and otherwise reads once, few, many or a size class.

D: TRBD1; J: TRBJ1-2; V: TRBV28; size: NA; CDR3: CASSLGGQGYGYTF; DNA: TGTGCCAGCAGTTTGGGGGGACAGGGTTATGGCTACACCTTC
D: NA; J: TRBJ1-1; V: TRBV15; size: NA; CDR3: CATSAQGFGEAFF; DNA: TGTGCCACCAGCGCACAGGGTTTTGGTGAAGCTTTCTTT
D: TRBD1; J: TRBJ2-2; V: TRBV19; size: NA; CDR3: CASSMGTGIAGGELFF; DNA: TGTGCCAGTAGTATGGGGACAGGGATCGCTGGCGGGGAGCTGTTTTTT
D: NA; J: TRBJ1-4; V: TRBV28; size: once; CDR3: CASSQGNEKLFF; DNA: TGTGCCAGCAGCCAGGGGAATGAAAAACTGTTTTTT
D: NA; J: TRBJ2-3; V: TRBV6-5; size: once; CDR3: CASRGAAARSDTQYF; DNA: TGTGCCAGCAGGGGAGCGGCGGCTAGATCAGATACGCAGTATTTT
D: TRBD1; J: TRBJ2-1; V: TRBV7-9; size: NA; CDR3: CASSQDRARYNEQFF; DNA: TGTGCCAGCAGCCAGGACAGGGCTCGGTACAATGAGCAGTTCTTC
D: TRBD2; J: TRBJ2-7; V: TRBV2; size: once; CDR3: CASNYWEGNEQYF; DNA: TGTGCCAGCAACTACTGGGAGGGCAACGAGCAGTACTTC
D: TRBD2; J: TRBJ2-3; V: TRBV10-1; size: NA; CDR3: CASTSNRAGGTDTQYF; DNA: TGCGCCAGCACCTCGAATAGAGCGGGGGGCACAGATACGCAGTATTTT
D: TRBD1; J: TRBJ1-5; V: TRBV7-2; size: NA; CDR3: CASSSQGTGGNQPQHF; DNA: TGTGCCAGCAGCTCCCAGGGGACAGGGGGTAATCAGCCCCAGCATTTT
D: NA; J: TRBJ2-2; V: TRBV11-2; size: NA; CDR3: CASSDTVVTGELFF; DNA: TGTGCCAGCAGCGACACGGTAGTAACCGGGGAGCTGTTTTTT
D: TRBD1; J: TRBJ1-2; V: TRBV6-5; size: NA; CDR3: CASTLTGQGGYTF; DNA: TGTGCCAGCACCCTGACAGGGCAGGGCGGCTACACCTTC
D: NA; J: TRBJ2-2; V: TRBV25-1; size: NA; CDR3: CASRGGPTGELFF; DNA: TGTGCCAGCAGGGGGGGGCCCACCGGGGAGCTGTTTTTT
D: TRBD1; J: TRBJ2-7; V: TRBV11-2; size: NA; CDR3: CASSLERTGETYEQYF; DNA: TGTGCCAGCAGCTTAGAGAGGACAGGGGAAACCTACGAGCAGTACTTC
D: TRBD1; J: TRBJ2-5; V: TRBV23-1; size: once; CDR3: CASSHGQGSGETQYF; DNA: TGCGCCAGCAGTCACGGACAGGGCAGTGGAGAGACCCAGTACTTC
D: NA; J: TRBJ1-1; V: TRBV5-6; size: NA; CDR3: CASSQSREIYKVMNTEAFF; DNA: TGTGCCAGCAGCCAATCGAGGGAAATCTATAAGGTTATGAACACTGAAGCTTTCTTT
D: TRBD2; J: TRBJ2-7; V: TRBV15; size: few; CDR3: CATSRVLAGGYEQYF; DNA: TGTGCCACCAGCAGAGTTCTAGCGGGGGGCTACGAGCAGTACTTC
D: TRBD1; J: TRBJ1-6; V: TRBV7-8; size: NA; CDR3: CASRETGHNSPLHF; DNA: TGTGCCAGCAGGGAGACAGGGCATAATTCACCCCTCCACTTT
D: NA; J: TRBJ1-6; V: TRBV6-5; size: NA; CDR3: CASSPYNSPLHF; DNA: TGTGCCAGCAGTCCGTATAATTCACCCCTCCACTTT
D: NA; J: TRBJ1-6; V: TRBV7-2; size: NA; CDR3: CASLLGPGVGSPLHF; DNA: TGTGCCAGCTTGTTGGGGCCAGGGGTCGGTTCACCCCTCCACTTT
D: NA; J: TRBJ1-1; V: TRBV25-1; size: NA; CDR3: CATQGPLNTEAFF; DNA: TGTGCCACCCAGGGCCCCTTGAACACTGAAGCTTTCTTT
D: TRBD2; J: TRBJ2-7; V: TRBV7-2; size: NA; CDR3: CASSLSGRGPYEQYF; DNA: TGTGCCAGCAGCTTGAGCGGGAGAGGTCCCTACGAGCAGTACTTC
D: TRBD2; J: TRBJ2-2; V: TRBV7-2; size: NA; CDR3: CASSVGLAGGTGELFF; DNA: TGTGCCAGCAGCGTGGGACTAGCGGGAGGGACCGGGGAGCTGTTTTTT
D: NA; J: TRBJ2-5; V: TRBV27; size: NA; CDR3: CASSRGLQETQYF; DNA: TGTGCCAGCAGTAGGGGACTCCAAGAGACCCAGTACTTC
D: NA; J: TRBJ2-1; V: TRBV6-5; size: NA; CDR3: CASSRGSSYNEQFF; DNA: TGTGCCAGTAGCCGAGGGAGCTCCTACAATGAGCAGTTCTTC
D: NA; J: TRBJ2-7; V: TRBV3-1/TRBV3-2; size: NA; CDR3: CASSQSGQGSEQYF; DNA: TGTGCCAGCAGCCAGAGTGGGCAGGGAAGCGAGCAGTACTTC
D: NA; J: TRBJ1-6; V: TRBV7-8; size: NA; CDR3: CASSLVGGYDSPLHF; DNA: TGTGCCAGCAGCTTAGTGGGGGGGTATGATTCACCCCTCCACTTT
D: NA; J: TRBJ2-7; V: TRBV6-5; size: NA; CDR3: CASGEVAGQYF; DNA: TGTGCCAGCGGGGAGGTTGCGGGGCAGTACTTC
D: TRBD1; J: TRBJ1-2; V: TRBV11-3; size: NA; CDR3: CASSFGRRGREKIDGYTF; DNA: TGTGCCAGCAGCTTTGGTAGGAGGGGGCGAGAAAAGATAGACGGCTACACCTTC
D: NA; J: TRBJ2-1; V: TRBV5-1; size: NA; CDR3: CASSLSSRARSSYNEQFF; DNA: TGCGCCAGCAGCTTGTCCTCGCGGGCCAGGAGCTCCTACAATGAGCAGTTCTTC
D: TRBD2; J: TRBJ2-5; V: TRBV6-2/TRBV6-3; size: NA; CDR3: CASSPLAGNQETQYF; DNA: TGTGCCAGCAGCCCGCTAGCGGGGAACCAAGAGACCCAGTACTTC
D: TRBD1; J: TRBJ2-2; V: TRBV28; size: NA; CDR3: CASLRDRGRELFF; DNA: TGTGCCAGCCTCCGGGACAGGGGTCGGGAGCTGTTTTTT